This paragraph reports one T cell receptor beta chain. The data are from a study of Ad26.COV2.S vaccination and SARS-CoV-2 variants. Study as a whole: In the study, Ad26.COV2.S was injected intramuscularly once, or twice 56 days apart.

TCRdb's table, derived via immunoSEQ multiplex PCR, lists solely in-frame clones and lacks some. The table shows about 480,000 clones, with roughly 89% occurring only once. Trimming shortened V by 2 bases and J by 1 base, and 8 bases separated the two germline ends. Germline V CDR1 and CDR2: MNHEY, SVGEGT. The CDR3 sequence is 14 residues long. Treatment specified: roughly 18 received Ad26.COV2.S at low or high dose, single or two shots; about 5 received placebo; per-sample allocation not given. Collection of the samples took place on day 63 after the first injection of vaccine or placebo. An Ad26 vector carrying the Wuhan-strain SARS-CoV-2 spike served as the vaccine.

The sequence derives from a person between 18 and 65 years old who received the Ad26.COV2.S COVID-19 vaccine or a placebo. Material: peripheral blood, obtained in a trial of Ad26.COV2.S vaccine versus placebo. V usage is TRBV6-2 or TRBV6-3 and J usage is TRBJ1-1; no definite D call. Here the CDR3 DNA reads TGTGCCAGCAGTTACGCGCCGTGGAACACTGAAGCTTTCTTT. Its translation: CASSYAPWNTEAFF.